What follows are 17 T cell receptor beta chains derived from one specimen sequenced in a study of blood T cell repertoires in COVID-19. Sequencing was performed with immunoSEQ multiplex PCR; in TCRdb, only in-frame clones are kept and a portion is missing. The sample gives about 30,000 clones, around 80% of which show up once; under 50% is in the top ten. The sequencing sample was made of peripheral blood. The origin of the receptors is a woman in her 70s with acute or convalescent COVID-19.

The CDR3: CASSSEGAPYNEQFF. As DNA, the CDR3 is TGTGCCAGCAGCTCGGAGGGGGCCCCTTACAATGAGCAGTTCTTC. The V call is TRBV3-1 (or the pseudogene TRBV3-2), the J call TRBJ2-1; possibly TRBD1 for D (7 bases). The CDR3 is 15 residues long. Trimming removed 5 bases from V and 4 bases from J, with 15 bases in between. The germline V gene encodes CDR1 LGHDT and CDR2 YNNKEL (reference sequence).

The chain recombines TRBV6-6 with TRBJ2-5; 7 bases are a match to TRBD1. The CDR3 length is 15 residues. After removal of 4 bases from V and 1 base from J, the junction contained 6 bases not matched to a gene. Per germline, CDR1 MNHNY and CDR2 SVGAGI (reference sequence). CDR3 sequence reads: CASSWIGQVQETQYF. The DNA for the CDR3 is TGTGCCAGCAGTTGGATCGGACAGGTCCAAGAGACCCAGTACTTC.

V gene TRBV24-1 combines with J gene TRBJ2-1, with 9 bases aligning to TRBD1. The ends lost 2 bases at V and 3 bases at J; junction bases unmatched: 10. This CDR3 has 18 amino acids. CDR1 is KGHDR and CDR2 is SFDVKD in the germline V gene. The DNA for the CDR3 is TGTGCCACCAGTGATTCAACGTCGGGGACAGGGTTCTACAATGAGCAGTTCTTC. It specifies CATSDSTSGTGFYNEQFF.

V gene TRBV19 combines with J gene TRBJ1-3; possibly TRBD1 for D (6 bases). V was pared by 5 bases and J by 0 bases, with 14 bases between. In germline, CDR1 is LNHDA, CDR2 SQIVND (reference sequence). The CDR3 has 16 amino acids. CDR3 DNA: TGTGCCAGTAGTGATGACAGGTCCGGCTCTGGAAACACCATATATTTT. It specifies CASSDDRSGSGNTIYF.

The chain recombines TRBV27 with TRBJ2-3; D is possibly TRBD2 (6 bases). The germline V gene has CDR1 MNHEY and CDR2 SMNVEV (reference sequence). The CDR3 runs 15 residues. V lost 9 bases to trimming and J lost 7 bases, with 23 bases between them. CDR3 nucleotide sequence: TGTGCCAGTCATTCCGGGACTTCCTCCCGGTATACGCAGTATTTT. Encoded protein: CASHSGTSSRYTQYF.

This chain uses TRBV30 with TRBJ1-5; perhaps TRBD1 as D (5 bases). This CDR3 comprises 16 residues. The V gene lost 1 base and the J gene lost 3 bases, with 16 bases spanning the gap. Germline CDR1 is GTSNPN and CDR2 is SVGIG (reference sequence). The CDR3 DNA reads as TGTGCCTGGAGTGGGTCAGGGATGGGGATCAATCAGCCCCAGCATTTT. This translates into CAWSGSGMGINQPQHF. Drawing the rest from reference TRBV30 and TRBJ1-5, the complete variable domain is SQTIHQWPATLVQPVGSPLSLECTVEGTSNPNLYWYRQAAGRGLQLLFYSVGIGQISSEVPQNLSASRPQDRQFILSSKKLLLSDSGFYLCAWSGSGMGINQPQHFGDGTRLSIL.

This chain joins TRBV7-8 and TRBJ2-1; the D gene is possibly TRBD1 (6 bases). Per germline, CDR1 SGHVS and CDR2 FQNEAQ. Between the trimmed V and J ends, which lost 0 bases and 4 bases, there was a span of 13 bases. This CDR3 comprises 16 residues. The CDR3 bases are TGTGCCAGCAGCTTAGCTGAGGGGGTCCCGTACAATGAGCAGTTCTTC. Translation gives CASSLAEGVPYNEQFF.

This clone appeared a single time. The rearrangement links TRBV4-1 to TRBJ1-2, with TRBD1 matching over 7 bases. CDR1 MGHRA and CDR2 YSYEKL come from the germline V gene. The V gene end was trimmed by 0 bases and the J gene end by 8 bases; junction bases not matched to a gene: 9. The CDR3 totals 15 residues. The CDR3 DNA is TGCGCCAGCAGCCAAGAAGAGGGGGCGCGTCAGGGCTACACCTTC. Amino acids: CASSQEEGARQGYTF.

The rearrangement joins TRBV7-9 to TRBJ1-5; the D gene is possibly TRBD1 (5 bases). V lost 0 bases and J 2 bases, leaving 5 bases between the germline ends. Germline assignment: CDR1 SEHNR and CDR2 FQNEAQ (reference sequence). This CDR3 region has 14 residues. The CDR3 DNA follows: TGTGCCAGCAGCTTAGCAGGGGGCAATCAGCCCCAGCATTTT. Translating gives CASSLAGGNQPQHF.

V and J are TRBV4-3 and TRBJ1-3; D perhaps matches TRBD1 (6 bases). The V end lost 4 bases, the J end lost 0 bases, and 13 bases lay between the germline ends. Germline assignment: CDR1 LGHNA and CDR2 YSLEER. The CDR3 contains 16 residues. The CDR3 DNA sequence: TGCGCCAGCAGCCCCTCAGTCAGGGGCTCTGGAAACACCATATATTTT. Protein: CASSPSVRGSGNTIYF.

V gene TRBV2 combines with J gene TRBJ2-3; 14 bases are shared with TRBD2. Looked up from germline, CDR1 is SNHLY and CDR2 is FYNNEI. The CDR3 loop spans 20 amino acids. V was pared by 3 bases and J by 6 bases, with 17 bases of the junction left unmatched. This chain's CDR3 is CASSEGLGTSGRGLGDTQYF. The CDR3, as DNA: TGTGCCAGCAGTGAGGGTTTGGGGACTAGCGGGAGAGGGCTAGGGGATACGCAGTATTTT.

This chain uses TRBV2 with TRBJ1-2, with D possibly matching TRBD1 (6 bases). CDR3 length: 14 amino acids. Germline V gives CDR1 SNHLY, CDR2 FYNNEI. V was pared by 7 bases and J by 8 bases, with 20 bases between. The CDR3 DNA reads as TGTGCCAGCATGAGGGACATGGGTATGGGAGGCTACACCTTC. Translating gives CASMRDMGMGGYTF. Looking up the rest from reference TRBV2 and TRBJ1-2 gives the full variable domain: EPEVTQTPSHQVTQMGQEVILRCVPISNHLYFYWYRQILGQKVEFLVSFYNNEISEKSEIFDDQFSVERPDGSNFTLKIRSTKLEDSAMYFCASMRDMGMGGYTFGSGTRLTVV.

This chain links TRBV15 with TRBJ1-1; D is uncertain. CDR1 is LNHNV, CDR2 YYDKDF, per germline (reference sequence). V lost 5 bases, J lost 0 bases, and 10 bases lay in between. There are 14 residues in the CDR3. The CDR3 protein is CATSAEQVNTEAFF. CDR3 bases: TGTGCCACCAGCGCCGAGCAAGTGAACACTGAAGCTTTCTTT. The whole variable domain, filled in from reference TRBV15 and TRBJ1-1, reads DAMVIQNPRYQVTQFGKPVTLSCSQTLNHNVMYWYQQKSSQAPKLLFHYYDKDFNNEADTPDNFQSRRPNTSFCFLDIRSPGLGDTAMYLCATSAEQVNTEAFFGQGTRLTVV.

This chain links TRBV9 with TRBJ2-2; maybe TRBD1 (6 bases). Germline lookup yields CDR1 SGDLS and CDR2 YYNGEE. The length of the CDR3 is 14 residues. The germline V and J ends were trimmed by 4 bases and 3 bases, with 10 bases remaining between them. This chain's CDR3 is CASSSQGYTGELFF. CDR3 DNA sequence: TGTGCCAGCAGCTCACAGGGTTACACCGGGGAGCTGTTTTTT.

The gene calls are TRBV4-1 and TRBJ2-1; 10 nucleotides align to TRBD2. The CDR3 is 18 amino acids. Trimming took 0 bases from V and 7 from J; bases not matched to a gene: 12. Germline V lookup: CDR1 MGHRA, CDR2 YSYEKL. DNA of the CDR3: TGCGCCAGCAGCCAAGAGGGGGCTAGCGGGAGAATAATTAATGAGCAGTTCTTC. It codes for CASSQEGASGRIINEQFF.

Here the CDR3 reads CASSFGQGPNIQYF. The DNA for the CDR3 is TGTGCCAGCAGTTTCGGACAGGGCCCAAACATTCAGTACTTC. The rearrangement uses TRBV2 and TRBJ2-4; 8 bases are shared with TRBD1. Germline CDR1 SNHLY, CDR2 FYNNEI. V shed 5 bases, J shed 6 bases, and the junction held 6 bases outside the gene matches. The CDR3 has 14 amino acids. The full variable domain, in which reference TRBV2 and TRBJ2-4 provide the parts outside the CDR3, is EPEVTQTPSHQVTQMGQEVILRCVPISNHLYFYWYRQILGQKVEFLVSFYNNEISEKSEIFDDQFSVERPDGSNFTLKIRSTKLEDSAMYFCASSFGQGPNIQYFGAGTRLSVL.

The chain combines TRBV2 with TRBJ1-2, with unresolved D. Trimming stripped 6 bases from V and 8 bases from J, with 13 bases between. Per germline, CDR1 SNHLY and CDR2 FYNNEI. The CDR3 contains 12 residues. The CDR3 region has the DNA TGTGCCAGCAGCCCTCAGGTGAAAGGCTACACCTTC. Protein product: CASSPQVKGYTF.